The present T cell receptor (beta chain) was sequenced within a study of post-analysis software for immune sequencing data. Study in general: Recorded subtypes: relapsing-remitting, secondary progressive, progressive-relapsing; some patients unannotated. The study, taken as a whole, reports: Samples from one preparation batch, clustered by F measure, grouped strongly together. A few TRBV segments (TRBV5-6, TRBV5-1 and TRBV20-1 among them) occurred more frequently in patients than in controls. When compared against controls, multiple sclerosis patients showed significantly lower normalized Chao1 diversity.

This clonotype was seen more than once but under ten times. The antigen is unknown. The authors incorporated unique molecular identifiers into the TCR beta cDNA libraries. TCRdb independently ran MiXCR on the PCR reads; one entry per CDR3 protein. The sample holds roughly 800,000 distinct CDR3 sequences; about 53% are singletons and the top ten take around 4.5%. Trimming removed 4 bases from V and 7 bases from J; junction bases left unmatched: 8. The V gene's germline CDR1 is SGDLS and CDR2 YYNGEE. The CDR3 is 14 residues long. The receptor was derived from a girl aged 5-17 years with multiple sclerosis. The genes are TRBV9 and TRBJ1-2, with TRBD1 matching over 9 bases. Input material: blood. This chain's CDR3 is CASSQGDRVTGYTF. CDR3 DNA sequence: TGTGCCAGCAGCCAGGGGGACAGGGTGACTGGCTACACCTTC.